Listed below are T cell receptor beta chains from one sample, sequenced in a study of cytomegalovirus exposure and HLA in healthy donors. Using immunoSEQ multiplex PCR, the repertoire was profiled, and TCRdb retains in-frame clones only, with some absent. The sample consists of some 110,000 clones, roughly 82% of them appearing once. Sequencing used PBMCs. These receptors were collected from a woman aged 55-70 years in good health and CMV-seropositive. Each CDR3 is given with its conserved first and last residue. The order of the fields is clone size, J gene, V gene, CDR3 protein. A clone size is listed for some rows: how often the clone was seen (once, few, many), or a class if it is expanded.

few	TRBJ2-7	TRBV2	CASIWTGTYEQYF
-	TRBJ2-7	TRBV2	CASSARPAGSDEQYF
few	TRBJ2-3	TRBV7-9	CASSAGTSGISTDTQYF
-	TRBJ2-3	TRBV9	CASSVGGLAGGDGTDTQYF
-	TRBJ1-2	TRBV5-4	CASSTGTGPNYGYTF
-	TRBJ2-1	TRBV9	CASRGVSGNEQFF
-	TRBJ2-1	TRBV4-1	CASVRGLVGVSSYNEQFF
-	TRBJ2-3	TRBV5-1	CASSLGPGGGTDTQYF
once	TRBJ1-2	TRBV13	CASSSGNYGYTF
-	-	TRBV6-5	CASSQSRTGGEQYF
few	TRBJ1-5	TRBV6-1	CASSEWATDSNQPQHF
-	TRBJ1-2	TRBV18	CASSNLRDYGYTF
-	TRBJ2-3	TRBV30	CAWSFIDTQYF
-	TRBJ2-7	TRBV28	CASSPRTGRGNYEQYF
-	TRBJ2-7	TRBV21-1	CASSKLQGLAGYEQYF
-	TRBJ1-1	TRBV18	CASSPRGAGDNTEAFF